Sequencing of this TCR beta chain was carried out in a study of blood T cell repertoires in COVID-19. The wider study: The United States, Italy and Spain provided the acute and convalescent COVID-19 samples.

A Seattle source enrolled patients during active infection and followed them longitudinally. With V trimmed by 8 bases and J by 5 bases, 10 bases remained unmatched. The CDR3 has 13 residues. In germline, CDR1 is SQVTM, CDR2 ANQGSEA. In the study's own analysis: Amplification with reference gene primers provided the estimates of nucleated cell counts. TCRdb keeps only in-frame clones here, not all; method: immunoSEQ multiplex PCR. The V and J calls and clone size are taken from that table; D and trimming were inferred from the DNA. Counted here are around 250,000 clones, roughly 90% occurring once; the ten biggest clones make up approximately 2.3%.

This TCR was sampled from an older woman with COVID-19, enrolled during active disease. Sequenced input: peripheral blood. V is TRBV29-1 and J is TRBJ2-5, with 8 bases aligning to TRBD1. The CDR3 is CSHGQGGRETQYF. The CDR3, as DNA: TGCAGCCATGGACAGGGTGGAAGGGAGACCCAGTACTTC.